Presented here are 31 T cell receptor beta chains from one specimen sequenced in a study of shared T cell receptors in the human thymus. Sequencing used immunoSEQ multiplex PCR; TCRdb keeps in-frame clones, though not all of them. The sample gives hundreds of thousands of clones, over 75% of which show up once; roughly 0.0086% is in the top ten. This sample was also put to use in a study of human thymus T cells.

The specimen sequenced was thymocytes. The receptor source for this set is a boy less than two years old with a congenital heart defect.

The CDR3 reads CASSLTGGQLNTEAFF. CDR3 DNA: TGTGCCAGCAGCTTAACGGGGGGACAGCTGAACACTGAAGCTTTCTTT. This chain joins TRBV7-3 and TRBJ1-1, with 7 positions matching TRBD1. The V and J ends lost 0 bases and 0 bases, in that order; junction bases with no gene match: 4. Germline values: CDR1 SGHTA, CDR2 FQGTGA. The CDR3 has 16 residues.

This clone was recorded only once. The V gene is TRBV30, the J gene TRBJ2-1, with 7 nucleotides matching TRBD1. V shed 1 base and J 3 bases; nucleotides not matched to a gene: 15. The CDR3 covers 18 residues. The germline V gene has CDR1 GTSNPN and CDR2 SVGIG (reference sequence). The CDR3 loop reads CAWSAPHSGTANYNEQFF. CDR3 coding DNA: TGTGCCTGGAGTGCCCCACACTCCGGGACAGCTAACTACAATGAGCAGTTCTTC.

The rearrangement uses TRBV4-3 and TRBJ2-2; D possibly corresponds to TRBD2 (5 bases). The CDR3 length is 17 residues. Trimming took 0 bases from V and 5 from J, leaving 16 bases between them. CDR1 and CDR2 (germline): LGHNA, YSLEER. The CDR3 is CASSQDSHRGATGELFF. The CDR3 bases are TGCGCCAGCAGCCAAGATTCGCATCGGGGAGCTACCGGGGAGCTGTTTTTT.

V gene TRBV27 combines with J gene TRBJ1-6, with 7 bases fitting TRBD1. The germline CDR1 and CDR2 sequences are MNHEY and SMNVEV (reference sequence). Trimming removed 6 bases from V and 0 bases from J; junction bases left unmatched: 5. This CDR3 spans 16 amino acids. The CDR3 region is CASSDRAGSYNSPLHF. In DNA, the CDR3 is TGTGCCAGCAGCGACAGGGCGGGCTCCTATAATTCACCCCTCCACTTT.

The chain joins TRBV27 to TRBJ2-2; TRBD2 agrees at 12 bases. The CDR3 has 16 amino acids. The V gene end was trimmed by 6 bases and the J gene end by 2 bases; junction bases not matched to a gene: 4. Germline lookup yields CDR1 MNHEY and CDR2 SMNVEV (reference sequence). CDR3 sequence: CASSLAGGPNTGELFF. In DNA, the CDR3 is TGTGCCAGCAGCCTAGCGGGGGGGCCTAACACCGGGGAGCTGTTTTTT.

This clone was detected once. The chain uses TRBV6-1 and TRBJ2-2; TRBD1 matches at 7 bases. The CDR3 consists of 15 residues. The germline CDR1 and CDR2 sequences are MNHNS and SASEGT. The trim removed 3 bases at V and 5 bases at J, leaving 6 bases unmatched. CDR3 amino acids: CASSDRQGVTGELFF. In DNA form, the CDR3 reads TGTGCCAGCAGTGACCGACAGGGAGTTACCGGGGAGCTGTTTTTT.

The V call is TRBV14, the J call TRBJ2-2; 9 bases align to TRBD2. CDR1 is SGHDN and CDR2 is FVKESK in the germline V gene. CDR3 length equals 17 residues. The V segment lost 1 base and the J segment 2 bases; nucleotides outside the gene matches: 5. The CDR3 reads CASSQGQREENTGELFF. Here the CDR3 DNA reads TGTGCCAGCAGCCAAGGTCAGCGGGAGGAAAACACCGGGGAGCTGTTTTTT.

The chain joins TRBV29-1 to TRBJ2-2; D may be TRBD2 (6 bases). Trimming left V 6 bases short and J 1 base short, with 9 bases between. The germline CDR1 and CDR2 sequences are SQVTM and ANQGSEA. The CDR3 has 13 residues. CDR3 coding DNA: TGCAGCGTCGGGACTGAGAACACCGGGGAGCTGTTTTTT. Protein sequence: CSVGTENTGELFF.

This chain links TRBV28 with TRBJ1-5; TRBD1 is a possible D gene (6 bases). This CDR3 is built from 17 residues. CDR1 and CDR2 from the germline V gene are MDHEN and SYDVKM. The V end lost 5 bases, the J end lost 0 bases, and 17 bases lay between the germline ends. The DNA for the CDR3 is TGTGCCAGCAGTAACGCCGGGACACTCGCTAGCAATCAGCCCCAGCATTTT. This translates into CASSNAGTLASNQPQHF.

V gene TRBV7-9 combines with J gene TRBJ2-5; 7 nucleotides line up with TRBD1. The length of the CDR3 is 14 residues. From germline, CDR1 is SEHNR and CDR2 FQNEAQ (reference sequence). The trim removed 5 bases at V and 2 bases at J, leaving 5 bases unmatched. CDR3 nucleotides: TGTGCCAGCAGCGCACGGACAGGTCAAGAGACCCAGTACTTC. Protein sequence: CASSARTGQETQYF.

The chain recombines TRBV6-1 with TRBJ1-5, with 7 bases matching TRBD1. V gave up 7 bases and J gave up 3 bases; unmatched junction bases: 6. Germline CDR1 MNHNS, CDR2 SASEGT. This CDR3 has 14 amino acids. CDR3: CASTTDRDNQPQHF. DNA for the CDR3: TGTGCCAGCACCACCGACAGGGACAATCAGCCCCAGCATTTT.

This chain joins TRBV19 and TRBJ1-1; 7 bases match TRBD1. CDR3 length equals 13 residues. Germline V gene sequence: CDR1 LNHDA, CDR2 SQIVND (reference sequence). V lost 6 bases, J lost 6 bases, and 7 bases stayed unmatched. CDR3 coding DNA: TGTGCCAGTAGGCGCGACAGGGACCCTGAAGCTTTCTTT. Translating it yields CASRRDRDPEAFF.

J is TRBJ1-1 and V is TRBV7-9, with D possibly matching TRBD1 (6 bases). Germline V gene lookup returns CDR1 SEHNR and CDR2 FQNEAQ (reference sequence). The CDR3 consists of 11 residues. The V and J ends lost 6 bases and 11 bases respectively, with 13 bases between them. The CDR3 nucleotides read TGTGCCAGCAGGTTACAGGGTTTGGCTTTCTTT. Amino acid sequence: CASRLQGLAFF.

This chain links TRBV28 with TRBJ2-3, with 9 bases lining up with TRBD1. Trimming took 6 bases from V and 3 from J; bases not matched to a gene: 7. The CDR3 extends over 15 amino acids. Germline loops: CDR1 MDHEN, CDR2 SYDVKM. For the CDR3, the DNA is TGTGCCAGCAGCCAGACAGGGGGGGGGACAGATACGCAGTATTTT. It encodes CASSQTGGGTDTQYF.

This chain uses TRBV30 with TRBJ2-5, with D possibly being TRBD2 (6 bases). V was clipped by 3 bases and J by 2 bases, with 16 bases between them. The germline CDR1 and CDR2 sequences are GTSNPN and SVGIG (reference sequence). The CDR3 consists of 15 residues. The chain's CDR3 is CAWRYSRAGQETQYF. CDR3 nucleotide sequence: TGTGCCTGGAGGTATTCTAGGGCGGGACAAGAGACCCAGTACTTC.

J is TRBJ2-7 and V is TRBV4-2; no clear D gene. V lost 1 base to trimming and J lost 3 bases, with 13 bases between them. The CDR3 totals 15 residues. Germline values: CDR1 LGHNA, CDR2 YNFKEQ. CDR3 sequence (DNA): TGTGCCAGCAGCCAAGGCTCTCTGCAGGACTACGAGCAGTACTTC. It codes for CASSQGSLQDYEQYF.

The chain carries TRBV9 and TRBJ1-2; a possible D gene is TRBD1 (6 bases). CDR1 is SGDLS and CDR2 is YYNGEE in the germline V gene. V dropped 3 bases and J dropped 8 bases, with 14 bases sitting between them. There are 13 residues in the CDR3. The CDR3 region has the DNA TGTGCCAGCAGCGCTGCGGGGGCGCGGGGCTACACCTTC. Amino acid sequence: CASSAAGARGYTF.

This clone was seen a single time. The chain employs TRBV9 and TRBJ2-2, with 13 positions matching TRBD2. Germline V gene data show CDR1 as SGDLS and CDR2 as YYNGEE. The CDR3 covers 18 residues. The trim removed 0 bases at V and 4 bases at J, leaving 6 bases unmatched. Written as DNA, the CDR3 is TGTGCCAGCAGCGTAGGACTAGCGGGGGGAGTCTTCACCGGGGAGCTGTTTTTT. This sequence encodes CASSVGLAGGVFTGELFF. Together with reference TRBV9 and TRBJ2-2, the CDR3 gives the full variable domain: DSGVTQTPKHLITATGQRVTLRCSPRSGDLSVYWYQQSLDQGLQFLIQYYNGEERAKGNILERFSAQQFPDLHSELNLSSLELGDSALYFCASSVGLAGGVFTGELFFGEGSRLTVL.

The V and J genes are TRBV15 and TRBJ1-1; D remains unclear. The CDR3 length is 17 residues. Germline CDR1 LNHNV, CDR2 YYDKDF (reference sequence). V was shortened by 3 bases and J by 2 bases, with 19 bases between the two germline ends. CDR3 nucleotide sequence: TGTGCCACCAGCAGGTCCCCTCACACAGCCTTTAACACTGAAGCTTTCTTT. Its protein product is CATSRSPHTAFNTEAFF.

The gene calls are TRBV2 and TRBJ2-5, with 8 bases aligning to TRBD1. The CDR3 loop spans 16 amino acids. With 4 bases clipped from V and 3 bases from J, the junction kept 10 bases outside the gene matches. Germline V gives CDR1 SNHLY, CDR2 FYNNEI. This CDR3 reads CASSVGGKDREETQYF. CDR3 DNA sequence: TGTGCCAGCAGTGTAGGGGGGAAGGACAGGGAAGAGACCCAGTACTTC.

The V and J genes are TRBV11-2 and TRBJ2-7, with D possibly TRBD2 on 5 matching bases. Per germline, CDR1 SGHAT and CDR2 FQNNGV. Trimming took off 2 bases at V and 4 bases at J, with 18 bases between the two ends. This CDR3 has 16 residues. The CDR3 DNA sequence: TGTGCCAGCAGCTTACATTTCGGGGAAAAGGATTACGAGCAGTACTTC. It is translated as CASSLHFGEKDYEQYF. Full variable domain (outside the CDR3, taken from reference TRBV11-2 and TRBJ2-7): EAGVAQSPRYKIIEKRQSVAFWCNPISGHATLYWYQQILGQGPKLLIQFQNNGVVDDSQLPKDRFSAERLKGVDSTLKIQPAKLEDSAVYLCASSLHFGEKDYEQYFGPGTRLTVT.

The genes are TRBV7-9 and TRBJ2-3; D gene ambiguous. Per germline, CDR1 SEHNR and CDR2 FQNEAQ (reference sequence). V gave up 1 base and J gave up 1 base, with 12 bases separating them. The length of the CDR3 is 16 residues. CDR3 nucleotide sequence: TGTGCCAGCAGCTTAGGCTATTTAACTGGCACAGATACGCAGTATTTT. It encodes CASSLGYLTGTDTQYF. The complete variable domain, with remaining parts taken from reference TRBV7-9 and TRBJ2-3, reads DTGVSQNPRHKITKRGQNVTFRCDPISEHNRLYWYRQTLGQGPEFLTYFQNEAQLEKSRLLSDRFSAERPKGSFSTLEIQRTEQGDSAMYLCASSLGYLTGTDTQYFGPGTRLTVL.

The chain recombines TRBV7-9 with TRBJ1-1, with TRBD1 matching over 8 bases. The J segment lost 0 bases and the V segment lost 3 bases, leaving 9 bases of the junction unmatched. The CDR3 is 17 amino acids. Germline V lookup: CDR1 SEHNR, CDR2 FQNEAQ (reference sequence). CDR3: CASSLATGGRVNTEAFF. In nucleotides, the CDR3 is TGTGCCAGCAGCTTGGCTACAGGGGGAAGGGTGAACACTGAAGCTTTCTTT.

V usage is TRBV12-2 and J usage is TRBJ2-2; the D call TRBD2 from the table was never checked on the DNA. TRBV12-2 counts as a pseudogene. The CDR3 sequence is 19 residues long. The CDR3 reads CASRLVRGLGGANTGELFF. In DNA, the CDR3 is TGTGCAAGTCGCTTAGTAAGGGGACTAGGGGGAGCGAACACCGGGGAGCTGTTTTTT.

The chain combines TRBV11-1 with TRBJ1-1; D not certain. Trimming took off 5 bases at V and 1 base at J, with 8 bases between the two ends. The CDR3 consists of 13 residues. CDR1 and CDR2 from the germline V gene are SGHAT and FQDESV (reference sequence). In DNA, the CDR3 is TGTGCCAGCAGCCGTATACAGAACACTGAAGCTTTCTTT. Protein product: CASSRIQNTEAFF. Based on the CDR3 plus reference TRBV11-1 and TRBJ1-1, the full variable domain is EAEVAQSPRYKITEKSQAVAFWCDPISGHATLYWYRQILGQGPELLVQFQDESVVDDSQLPKDRFSAERLKGVDSTLKIQPAELGDSAMYLCASSRIQNTEAFFGQGTRLTVV.

CDR3 nucleotides: TGTGCCAGCAGCTTGGACCCGCGGGACTCCGAGCAGTACTTC. As protein: CASSLDPRDSEQYF. V gene TRBV5-8 combines with J gene TRBJ2-7, with D tentatively TRBD2 (6 bases). Looked up from germline, CDR1 is SGHTS and CDR2 is YDEGEE. Trimming stripped 0 bases from V and 6 bases from J, with 13 bases between. The CDR3 is 14 amino acids.

This sequence joins TRBV28 and TRBJ1-2, with D tentatively TRBD1 (6 bases). The germline CDR1 and CDR2 sequences are MDHEN and SYDVKM. The CDR3 is made up of 16 amino acids. V gave up 1 base and J gave up 4 bases, with 16 bases separating them. The CDR3 here is CASSLYPGDSLYGYTF. Here the CDR3 DNA reads TGTGCCAGCAGTTTATACCCAGGGGATTCCCTCTATGGCTACACCTTC.

The V and J genes are TRBV28 and TRBJ2-3; D is unresolved. From germline, CDR1 is MDHEN and CDR2 SYDVKM. The CDR3 is 15 residues long. The germline V and J ends were trimmed by 6 bases and 2 bases, with 15 bases remaining between them. CDR3 DNA: TGTGCCAGCAGCTCCACCCCCGGTCCCACAGATACGCAGTATTTT. Residues: CASSSTPGPTDTQYF. Full variable domain (remainder filled in from reference TRBV28 and TRBJ2-3): DVKVTQSSRYLVKRTGEKVFLECVQDMDHENMFWYRQDPGLGLRLIYFSYDVKMKEKGDIPEGYSVSREKKERFSLILESASTNQTSMYLCASSSTPGPTDTQYFGPGTRLTVL.

This clone was counted a single time. The chain has TRBV13 and TRBJ2-2; D is uncertain. The CDR3 is 17 residues long. V was shortened by 5 bases and J by 1 base, with 17 bases between the two germline ends. Looked up from germline, CDR1 is PRHDT and CDR2 is FYEKMQ (reference sequence). The CDR3 coding sequence is TGTGCCAGCAGCCCCCGGAGCGTTGTGCAGAACACCGGGGAGCTGTTTTTT. This encodes CASSPRSVVQNTGELFF.

The V call is TRBV28, the J call TRBJ1-5; possibly TRBD1 for D (5 bases). Germline V lookup: CDR1 MDHEN, CDR2 SYDVKM. This CDR3 is 18 amino acids long. With 6 bases removed from V and 0 bases from J, the gap between germline ends came to 21 bases. In DNA form, the CDR3 reads TGTGCCAGCAGCCACTCCCTCGAGACAGAGAATAGCAATCAGCCCCAGCATTTT. It codes for CASSHSLETENSNQPQHF.

The rearrangement links TRBV9 to TRBJ2-7, with D perhaps matching TRBD1 (5 bases). The V gene lost 0 bases and the J gene lost 0 bases, with 13 bases spanning the gap. Germline assignment: CDR1 SGDLS and CDR2 YYNGEE. The CDR3 has 16 amino acids. CDR3 amino acids: CASSVDRGSSSYEQYF. Here the CDR3 DNA reads TGTGCCAGCAGCGTAGATAGGGGCTCCAGCTCCTACGAGCAGTACTTC.